The clone carrying this T cell receptor (beta chain) has a count of ten or more. This entry comes from a study of tumor and adjacent non-tumor tissue in lung cancer. Study overall: The cohort had under 15 adenocarcinoma, a couple of squamous cell and 1 small cell patients. Aged about 31 to 80 years, patients included more than nine men and roughly 5 women with stage I to III disease.

The template was RNA from unsorted bulk tissue. Distant lung tissue was collected more than 3 cm away from the tumor edge. V lost 6 bases and J 4 bases, leaving 9 bases between the germline ends. The germline V gene has CDR1 MGHRA and CDR2 YSYEKL. CDR3 length: 13 residues. Three rounds of nested PCR, following a modified ARM-PCR protocol, produced the TCRbeta library. In TCRdb, the multiplex PCR reads were re-called with MiXCR into one record per CDR3 protein. This sample yields some 66,000 distinct CDR3 sequences, of which about 61% are seen a single time; under 35% belongs to the top ten. The sequence derives from a man between 65 and 85 years old with non-small cell lung cancer. Sequencing was done on a sample of distant non-tumor lung tissue. The V gene is TRBV4-1, the J gene TRBJ2-2; D is uncertain. CDR3 in DNA: TGCGCCAGCAGGCTCCGTGGCACCGGGGAGCTGTTTTTT. Translated: CASRLRGTGELFF.